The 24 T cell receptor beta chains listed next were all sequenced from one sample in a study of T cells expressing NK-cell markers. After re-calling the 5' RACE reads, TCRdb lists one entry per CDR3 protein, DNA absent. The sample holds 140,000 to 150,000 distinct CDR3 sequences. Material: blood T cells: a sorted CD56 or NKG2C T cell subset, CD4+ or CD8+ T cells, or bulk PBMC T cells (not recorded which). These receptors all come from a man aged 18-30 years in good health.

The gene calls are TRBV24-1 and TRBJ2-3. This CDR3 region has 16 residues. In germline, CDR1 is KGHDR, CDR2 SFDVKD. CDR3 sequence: CATSDLHLSGTDTQYF.

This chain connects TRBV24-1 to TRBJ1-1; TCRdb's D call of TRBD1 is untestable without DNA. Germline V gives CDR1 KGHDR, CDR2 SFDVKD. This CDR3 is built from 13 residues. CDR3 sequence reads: CATSAGVSTEAFF.

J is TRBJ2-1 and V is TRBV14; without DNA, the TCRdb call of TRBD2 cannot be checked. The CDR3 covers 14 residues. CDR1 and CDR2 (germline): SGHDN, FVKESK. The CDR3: CASTPDSSYNEQFF.

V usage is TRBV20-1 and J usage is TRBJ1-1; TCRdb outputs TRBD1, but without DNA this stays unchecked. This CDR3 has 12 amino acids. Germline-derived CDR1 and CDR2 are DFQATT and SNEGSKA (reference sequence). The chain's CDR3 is CSATQGGTEAFF.

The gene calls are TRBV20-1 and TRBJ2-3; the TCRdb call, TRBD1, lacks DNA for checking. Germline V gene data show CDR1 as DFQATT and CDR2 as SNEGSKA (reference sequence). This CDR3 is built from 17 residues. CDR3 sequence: CSARDPLGTGAEDTQYF.

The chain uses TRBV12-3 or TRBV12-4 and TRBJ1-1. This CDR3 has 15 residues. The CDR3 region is CASSLDGNLNTEAFF.

CDR3 protein: CASSDGDNSYEQYF. The V gene is TRBV2, the J gene TRBJ2-7; TCRdb calls TRBD1, which cannot be checked without DNA. The V gene's germline CDR1 is SNHLY and CDR2 FYNNEI. The CDR3 totals 14 residues.

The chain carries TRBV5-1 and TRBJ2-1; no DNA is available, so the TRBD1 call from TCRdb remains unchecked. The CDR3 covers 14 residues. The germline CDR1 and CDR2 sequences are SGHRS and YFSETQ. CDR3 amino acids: CASSFTGGGNEQFF.

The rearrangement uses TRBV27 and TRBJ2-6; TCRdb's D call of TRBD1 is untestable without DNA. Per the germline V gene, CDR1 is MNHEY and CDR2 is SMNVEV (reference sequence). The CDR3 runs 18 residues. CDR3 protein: CASSPSGHWTAGANVLTF.

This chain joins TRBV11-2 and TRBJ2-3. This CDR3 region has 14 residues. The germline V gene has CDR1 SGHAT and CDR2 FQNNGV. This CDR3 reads CASSPQSRTDTQYF.

CDR3 protein: CASCGATTSQETQYF. The gene calls are TRBV12-3 or TRBV12-4 and TRBJ2-5; TCRdb calls TRBD1, which cannot be checked without DNA. This CDR3 has 15 amino acids.

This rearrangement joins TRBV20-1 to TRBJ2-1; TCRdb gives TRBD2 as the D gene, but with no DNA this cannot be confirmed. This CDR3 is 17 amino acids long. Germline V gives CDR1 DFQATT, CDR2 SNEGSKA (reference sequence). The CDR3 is CSATGLAATGYNNEQFF.

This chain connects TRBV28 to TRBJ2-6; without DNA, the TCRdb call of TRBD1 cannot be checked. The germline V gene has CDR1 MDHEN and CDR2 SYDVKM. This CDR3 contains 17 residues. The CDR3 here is CASTYDRGTGGANVLTF.

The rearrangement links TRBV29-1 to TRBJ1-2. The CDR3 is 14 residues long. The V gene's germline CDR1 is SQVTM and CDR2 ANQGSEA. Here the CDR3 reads CSVVRPESLYGYTF. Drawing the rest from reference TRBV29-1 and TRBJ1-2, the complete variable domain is SAVISQKPSRDICQRGTSLTIQCQVDSQVTMMFWYRQQPGQSLTLIATANQGSEATYESGFVIDKFPISRPNLTFSTLTVSNMSPEDSSIYLCSVVRPESLYGYTFGSGTRLTVV.

CDR3 sequence: CASSYSQGAFWEAFF. This sequence joins TRBV6-5 and TRBJ1-1; TCRdb's assignment of TRBD1 cannot be checked, as there is no DNA. Germline lookup yields CDR1 MNHEY and CDR2 SVGAGI. This CDR3 has 15 residues.

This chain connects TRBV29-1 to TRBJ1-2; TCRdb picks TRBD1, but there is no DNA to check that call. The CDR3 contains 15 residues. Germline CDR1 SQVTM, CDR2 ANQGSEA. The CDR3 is CSARKGARLDYGYTF.

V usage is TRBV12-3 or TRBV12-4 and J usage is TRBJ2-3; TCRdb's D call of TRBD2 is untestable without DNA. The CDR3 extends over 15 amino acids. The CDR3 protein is CASRAGLRGTDTQYF.

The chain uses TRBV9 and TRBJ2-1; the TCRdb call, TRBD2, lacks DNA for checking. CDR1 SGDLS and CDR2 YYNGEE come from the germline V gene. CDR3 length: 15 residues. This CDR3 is CASSAPSSGTREQFF.

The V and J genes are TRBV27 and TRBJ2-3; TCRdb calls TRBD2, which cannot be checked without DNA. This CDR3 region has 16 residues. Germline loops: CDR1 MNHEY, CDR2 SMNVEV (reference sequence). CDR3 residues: CASSFPPAGGTDTQYF.

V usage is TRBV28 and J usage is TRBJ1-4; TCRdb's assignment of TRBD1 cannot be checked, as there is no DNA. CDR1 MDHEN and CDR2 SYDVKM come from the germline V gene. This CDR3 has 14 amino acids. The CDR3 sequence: CASRVTGEGEKLFF.

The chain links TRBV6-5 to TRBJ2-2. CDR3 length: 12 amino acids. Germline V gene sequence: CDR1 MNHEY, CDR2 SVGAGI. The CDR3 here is CASRPYTGELFF.

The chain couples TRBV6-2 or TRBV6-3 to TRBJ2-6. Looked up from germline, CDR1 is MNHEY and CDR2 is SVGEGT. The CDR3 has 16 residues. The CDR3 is CASTYSPTSGANVLTF.

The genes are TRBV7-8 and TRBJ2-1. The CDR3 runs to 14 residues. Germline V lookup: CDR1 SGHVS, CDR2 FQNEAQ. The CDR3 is CASSLRRENNEQFF.

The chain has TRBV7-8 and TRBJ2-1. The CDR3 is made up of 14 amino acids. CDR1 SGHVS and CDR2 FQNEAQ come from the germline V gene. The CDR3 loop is CASSYLAHYNEQFF. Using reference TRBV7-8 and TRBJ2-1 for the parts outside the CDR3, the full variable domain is GAGVSQSPRYKVAKRGQDVALRCDPISGHVSLFWYQQALGQGPEFLTYFQNEAQLDKSGLPSDRFFAERPEGSVSTLKIQRTQQEDSAVYLCASSYLAHYNEQFFGPGTRLTVL.